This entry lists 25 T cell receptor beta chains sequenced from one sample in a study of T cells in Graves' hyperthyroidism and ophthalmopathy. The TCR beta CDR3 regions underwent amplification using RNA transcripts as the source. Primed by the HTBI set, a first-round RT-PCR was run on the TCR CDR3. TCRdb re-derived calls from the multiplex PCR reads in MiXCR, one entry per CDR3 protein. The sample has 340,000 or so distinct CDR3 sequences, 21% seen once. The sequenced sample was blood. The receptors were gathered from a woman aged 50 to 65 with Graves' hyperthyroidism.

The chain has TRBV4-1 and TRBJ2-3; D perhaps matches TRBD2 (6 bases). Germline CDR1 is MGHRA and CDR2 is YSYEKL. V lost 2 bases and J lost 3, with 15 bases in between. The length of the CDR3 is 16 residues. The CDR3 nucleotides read TGCGCCAGCAGCCAAAAGCGGGTGGTGAGGACAGATACGCAGTATTTT. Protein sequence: CASSQKRVVRTDTQYF.

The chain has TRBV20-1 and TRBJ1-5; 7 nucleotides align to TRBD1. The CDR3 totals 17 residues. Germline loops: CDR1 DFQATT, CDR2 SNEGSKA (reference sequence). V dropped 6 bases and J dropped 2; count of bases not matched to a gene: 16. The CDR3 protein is CSALPDRTRVGNQPQHF. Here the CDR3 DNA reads TGCAGTGCCCTACCGGACAGGACGCGGGTGGGCAATCAGCCCCAGCATTTT.

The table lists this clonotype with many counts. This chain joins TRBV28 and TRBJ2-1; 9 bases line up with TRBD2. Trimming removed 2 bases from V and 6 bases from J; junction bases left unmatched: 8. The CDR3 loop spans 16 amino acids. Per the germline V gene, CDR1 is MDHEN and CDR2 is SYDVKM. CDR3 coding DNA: TGTGCCAGCAGTTTAGCGGGAGGGCCTCTAGGCAATGAGCAGTTCTTC. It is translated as CASSLAGGPLGNEQFF.

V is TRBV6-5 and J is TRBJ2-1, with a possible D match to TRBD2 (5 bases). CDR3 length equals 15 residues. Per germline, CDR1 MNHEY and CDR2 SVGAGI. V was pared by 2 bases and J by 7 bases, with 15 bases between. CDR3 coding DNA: TGTGCCAGCAGTTACGATCTCCTGCGGGCTAATGAGCAGTTCTTC. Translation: CASSYDLLRANEQFF.

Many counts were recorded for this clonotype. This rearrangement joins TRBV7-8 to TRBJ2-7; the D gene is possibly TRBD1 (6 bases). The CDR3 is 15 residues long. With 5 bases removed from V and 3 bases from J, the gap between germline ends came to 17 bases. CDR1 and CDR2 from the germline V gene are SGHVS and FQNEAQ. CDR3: CASSLNRVGGYEQYF. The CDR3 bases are TGTGCCAGCAGCCTGAACAGGGTAGGGGGCTACGAGCAGTACTTC.

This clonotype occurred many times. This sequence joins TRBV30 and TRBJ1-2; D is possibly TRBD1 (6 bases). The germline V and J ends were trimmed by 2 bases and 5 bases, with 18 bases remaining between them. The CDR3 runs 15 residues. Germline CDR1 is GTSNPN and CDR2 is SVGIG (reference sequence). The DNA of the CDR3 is TGTGCCTGGAGTACCAACCTCGGGGGGCTTTATGGCTACACCTTC. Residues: CAWSTNLGGLYGYTF.

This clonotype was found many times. The CDR3 is CSVMTSGNYEQYF. CDR3 nucleotide sequence: TGCAGCGTTATGACTAGCGGGAACTACGAGCAGTACTTC. The gene calls are TRBV29-1 and TRBJ2-7; 11 bases map to TRBD2. The germline V gene encodes CDR1 SQVTM and CDR2 ANQGSEA. CDR3 length: 13 residues. The V and J ends lost 5 bases and 3 bases, in that order; junction bases with no gene match: 3.

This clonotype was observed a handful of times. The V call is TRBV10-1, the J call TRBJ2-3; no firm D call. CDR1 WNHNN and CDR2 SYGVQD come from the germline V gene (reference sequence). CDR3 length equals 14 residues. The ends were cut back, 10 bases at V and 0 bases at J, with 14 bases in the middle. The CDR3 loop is CANLGRTSTDTQYF. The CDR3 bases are TGCGCCAACCTCGGACGTACTAGCACAGATACGCAGTATTTT.

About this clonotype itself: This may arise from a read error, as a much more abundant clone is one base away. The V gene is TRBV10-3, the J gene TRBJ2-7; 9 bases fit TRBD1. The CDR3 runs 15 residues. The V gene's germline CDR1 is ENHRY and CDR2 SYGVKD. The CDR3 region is CAISVSGTGLDEHYF. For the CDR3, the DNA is TGTGCCATCAGTGTTTCCGGGACAGGGTTGGACGAGCATTACTTC.

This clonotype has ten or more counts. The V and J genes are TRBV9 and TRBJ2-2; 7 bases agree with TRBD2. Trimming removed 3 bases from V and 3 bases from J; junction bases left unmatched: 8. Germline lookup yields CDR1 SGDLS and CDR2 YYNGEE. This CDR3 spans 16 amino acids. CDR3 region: CASSDRTSAHTGELFF. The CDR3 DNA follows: TGTGCCAGCAGCGACCGTACTAGCGCTCACACCGGGGAGCTGTTTTTT.

The CDR3, as DNA: TGTGCCACCAGTGTCCTAGCGGGAGGTACCAATGAGCAGTTCTTC. Its protein product is CATSVLAGGTNEQFF. The chain carries TRBV24-1 and TRBJ2-1; 11 bases match TRBD2. Germline V gives CDR1 KGHDR, CDR2 SFDVKD. The ends lost 5 bases at V and 6 bases at J; junction bases unmatched: 5. This CDR3 is built from 15 residues.

In DNA form, the CDR3 reads TGTGCCAGCAGTTACGGAGACAGGGGAAATTCACCCCTCCACTTT. Protein product: CASSYGDRGNSPLHF. The rearrangement uses TRBV6-5 and TRBJ1-6, with 8 bases that match TRBD1. V shed 2 bases and J 7 bases; nucleotides not matched to a gene: 4. The length of the CDR3 is 15 residues. CDR1 and CDR2 (germline): MNHEY, SVGAGI.

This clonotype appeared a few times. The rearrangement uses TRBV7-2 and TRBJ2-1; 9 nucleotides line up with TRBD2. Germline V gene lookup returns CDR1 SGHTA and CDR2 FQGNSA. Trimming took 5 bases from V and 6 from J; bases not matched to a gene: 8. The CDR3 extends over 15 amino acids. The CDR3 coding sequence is TGTGCCAGCAGCCTTTTTAGCGGGGGACCCAATGAGCAGTTCTTC. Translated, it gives CASSLFSGGPNEQFF.

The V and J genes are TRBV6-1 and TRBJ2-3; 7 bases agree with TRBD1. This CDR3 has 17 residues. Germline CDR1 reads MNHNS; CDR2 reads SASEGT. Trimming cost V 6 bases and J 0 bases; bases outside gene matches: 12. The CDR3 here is CASRKRNRGVSTDTQYF. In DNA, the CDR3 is TGTGCCAGCAGGAAGAGAAACAGGGGCGTTAGCACAGATACGCAGTATTTT.

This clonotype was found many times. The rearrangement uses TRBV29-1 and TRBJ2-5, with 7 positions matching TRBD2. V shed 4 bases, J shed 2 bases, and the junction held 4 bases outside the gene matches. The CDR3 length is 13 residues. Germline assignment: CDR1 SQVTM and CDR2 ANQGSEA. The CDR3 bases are TGCAGCGTTGTAGGCGGGGGACAAGAGACCCAGTACTTC. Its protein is CSVVGGGQETQYF.

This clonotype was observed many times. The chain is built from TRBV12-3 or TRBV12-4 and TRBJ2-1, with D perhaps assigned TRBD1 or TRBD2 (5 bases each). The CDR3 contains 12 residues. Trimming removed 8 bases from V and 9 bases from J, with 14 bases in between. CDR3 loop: CASGGGRGEQFF. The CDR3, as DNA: TGTGCCAGCGGTGGGGGTCGGGGTGAGCAGTTCTTC.

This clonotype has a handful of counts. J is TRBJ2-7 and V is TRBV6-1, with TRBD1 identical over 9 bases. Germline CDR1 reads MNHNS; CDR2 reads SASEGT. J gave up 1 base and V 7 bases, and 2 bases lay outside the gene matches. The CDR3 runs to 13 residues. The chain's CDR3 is CASIGTGSYEQYF. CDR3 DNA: TGTGCCAGCATAGGGACAGGGTCCTACGAGCAGTACTTC.

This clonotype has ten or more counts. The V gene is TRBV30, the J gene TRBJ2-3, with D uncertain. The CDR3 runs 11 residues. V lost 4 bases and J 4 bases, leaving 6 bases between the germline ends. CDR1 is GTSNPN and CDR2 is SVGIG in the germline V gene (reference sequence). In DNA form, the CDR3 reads TGTGCCTGGATGGTAGCAGATACGCAGTATTTT. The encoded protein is CAWMVADTQYF.

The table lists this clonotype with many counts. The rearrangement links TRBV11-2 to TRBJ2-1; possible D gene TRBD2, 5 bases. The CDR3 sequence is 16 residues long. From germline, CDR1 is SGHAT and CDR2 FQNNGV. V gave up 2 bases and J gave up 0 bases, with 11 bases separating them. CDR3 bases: TGTGCCAGCAGCTTAATTAGCGTCAACTCCTACAATGAGCAGTTCTTC. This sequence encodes CASSLISVNSYNEQFF.

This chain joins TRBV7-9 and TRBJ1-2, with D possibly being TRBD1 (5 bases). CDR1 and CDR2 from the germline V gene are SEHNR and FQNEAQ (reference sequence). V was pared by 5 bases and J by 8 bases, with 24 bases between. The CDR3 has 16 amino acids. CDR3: CASSAMSGTLEGGYTF. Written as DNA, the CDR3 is TGTGCCAGCAGCGCCATGTCAGGGACGCTGGAGGGAGGCTACACCTTC.

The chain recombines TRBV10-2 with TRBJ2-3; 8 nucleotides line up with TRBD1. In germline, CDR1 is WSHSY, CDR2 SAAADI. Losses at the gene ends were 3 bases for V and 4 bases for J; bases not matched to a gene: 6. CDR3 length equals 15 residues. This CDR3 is CASSDSSRGPDTQYF. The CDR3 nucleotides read TGCGCCAGCAGTGATTCGTCCAGGGGGCCAGATACGCAGTATTTT.

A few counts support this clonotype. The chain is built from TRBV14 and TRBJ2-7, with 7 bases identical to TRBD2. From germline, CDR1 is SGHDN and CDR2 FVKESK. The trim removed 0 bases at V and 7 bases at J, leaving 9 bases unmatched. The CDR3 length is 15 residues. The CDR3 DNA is TGTGCCAGCAGCCAAGATTTCGCGGGGGTGGGGGAGCAGTACTTC. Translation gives CASSQDFAGVGEQYF.

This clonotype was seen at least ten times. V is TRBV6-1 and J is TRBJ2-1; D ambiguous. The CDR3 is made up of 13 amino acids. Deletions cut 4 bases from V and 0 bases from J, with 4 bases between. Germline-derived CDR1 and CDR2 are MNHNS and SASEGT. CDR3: CASSASSYNEQFF. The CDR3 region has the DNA TGTGCCAGCAGTGCAAGCTCCTACAATGAGCAGTTCTTC.

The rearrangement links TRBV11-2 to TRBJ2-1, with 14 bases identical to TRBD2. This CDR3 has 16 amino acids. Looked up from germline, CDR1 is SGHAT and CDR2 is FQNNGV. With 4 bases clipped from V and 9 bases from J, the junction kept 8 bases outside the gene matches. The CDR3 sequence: CASSSRLAGGPSEQFF. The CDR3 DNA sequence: TGTGCCAGCAGCTCGAGACTAGCGGGAGGGCCTAGTGAGCAGTTCTTC.

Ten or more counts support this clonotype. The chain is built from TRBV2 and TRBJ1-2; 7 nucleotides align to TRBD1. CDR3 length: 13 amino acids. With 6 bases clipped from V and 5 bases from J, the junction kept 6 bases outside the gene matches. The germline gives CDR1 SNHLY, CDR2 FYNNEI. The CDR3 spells CASSDREWYGYTF. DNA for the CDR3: TGTGCCAGCAGCGACAGGGAATGGTATGGCTACACCTTC.